The 18 T cell receptor beta chains reported below all come from one sample, sequenced in a study of T cell responses to AZD1222 COVID-19 vaccine. Clones were read by immunoSEQ multiplex PCR, and TCRdb kept only the in-frame ones, dropping some. The data contain tens of thousands of clones, 80% of them singletons. The source was peripheral blood, collected 28 days after the second AZD1222 dose. These receptors were collected from an adult who received the AZD1222 COVID-19 vaccine.

This clone was counted only a few times. CDR3 DNA: TGTGCCAGCAGCCAACGGGTCCCGTACTACGAGCAGTACTTC. Its protein is CASSQRVPYYEQYF. The rearrangement links TRBV3-1 (or the pseudogene TRBV3-2) to TRBJ2-7; D is uncertain. Germline V CDR1 and CDR2: LGHDT, YNNKEL (reference sequence). Trimming pared 2 bases from V and 3 bases from J, leaving 11 bases between. This CDR3 is built from 14 residues.

The V call is TRBV6-5, the J call TRBJ1-2, with D unresolved. The V end lost 10 bases, the J end lost 2 bases, and 8 bases lay between the germline ends. The CDR3 is 11 amino acids. The germline gives CDR1 MNHEY, CDR2 SVGAGI. In DNA form, the CDR3 reads TGTGCCACACAGTGGAACTATGGCTACACCTTC. This gives the protein CATQWNYGYTF.

The chain has TRBV19 and TRBJ2-1; D tentatively fits TRBD1 or TRBD2 (5 bases each). Between the trimmed V and J ends, which lost 11 bases and 9 bases, there was a span of 17 bases. The length of the CDR3 is 12 residues. Germline assignment: CDR1 LNHDA and CDR2 SQIVND (reference sequence). CDR3 nucleotide sequence: TGTGCCTCCAGGGAGACCTACGGTGAGCAGTTCTTC. Translated: CASRETYGEQFF.

J is TRBJ2-1 and V is TRBV7-9; 7 nucleotides match TRBD1. The germline V gene has CDR1 SEHNR and CDR2 FQNEAQ (reference sequence). V lost 5 bases and J lost 3; bases outside the gene matches: 10. The CDR3 loop spans 16 amino acids. The CDR3 DNA follows: TGTGCCAGCAGCGAAGCGACCGGGACAGACTACAATGAGCAGTTCTTC. This sequence encodes CASSEATGTDYNEQFF.

This clone occurred a few times. The chain carries TRBV28 and TRBJ2-5; the D gene is possibly TRBD2 (5 bases). The germline CDR1 and CDR2 sequences are MDHEN and SYDVKM. V lost 8 bases, J lost 2 bases, and 12 bases lay in between. The CDR3 totals 13 residues. The CDR3 reads CASEGAVQETQYF. The CDR3 DNA sequence: TGTGCCAGCGAGGGAGCGGTTCAAGAGACCCAGTACTTC.

V usage is TRBV29-1 and J usage is TRBJ2-7, with a possible D match to TRBD1 (5 bases). Trimming removed 6 bases from V and 5 bases from J, with 11 bases in between. Germline V gives CDR1 SQVTM, CDR2 ANQGSEA. CDR3 length equals 11 residues. This CDR3 reads CSVVGAHEQYF. The CDR3 region has the DNA TGCAGCGTAGTAGGGGCGCACGAGCAGTACTTC.

The gene calls are TRBV11-2 and TRBJ2-1, with D unresolved. The CDR3 spans 15 residues. V lost 2 bases, J lost 1 base, and 9 bases lay in between. Germline V gene lookup returns CDR1 SGHAT and CDR2 FQNNGV. Here the CDR3 DNA reads TGTGCCAGCAGCTTATGGGTATATTCCTACAATGAGCAGTTCTTC. Translated, it gives CASSLWVYSYNEQFF.

This chain joins TRBV12-3 or TRBV12-4 and TRBJ1-2; D call uncertain. The length of the CDR3 is 13 residues. The V end was cut by 7 bases, the J end by 4 bases, with 13 bases between. The CDR3 loop is CASNRISLYGYTF. The CDR3 DNA follows: TGTGCCAGCAACCGCATATCTCTCTATGGCTACACCTTC.

There are a few counts of this clone. The V call is TRBV27, the J call TRBJ1-2; TRBD1 might be the D (5 bases). CDR1 is MNHEY and CDR2 is SMNVEV in the germline V gene (reference sequence). The ends were cut back, 6 bases at V and 8 bases at J, with 22 bases in the middle. The CDR3 is 15 amino acids. DNA of the CDR3: TGTGCCAGCAGCGCCACGGGACCGAGTTTGTGGGGCTACACCTTC. Protein sequence: CASSATGPSLWGYTF.

The V and J genes are TRBV19 and TRBJ1-2, with D perhaps TRBD1 (5 bases). V lost 6 bases and J 6 bases, leaving 11 bases between the germline ends. Germline CDR1 is LNHDA and CDR2 is SQIVND (reference sequence). CDR3 length equals 12 residues. DNA for the CDR3: TGTGCCAGTAGCCAGTGGGGGGATGGCTACACCTTC. It is translated as CASSQWGDGYTF.

V gene TRBV10-3 combines with J gene TRBJ2-7; 12 nucleotides align to TRBD2. The ends lost 1 base at V and 5 bases at J; junction bases unmatched: 6. CDR1 and CDR2 from the germline V gene are ENHRY and SYGVKD. The CDR3 covers 16 residues. The CDR3 protein is CAISELTSGSRHEQYF. Here the CDR3 DNA reads TGTGCCATCAGTGAGTTGACTAGCGGGAGTAGGCACGAGCAGTACTTC.

The chain employs TRBV7-2 and TRBJ1-5; 7 bases are a match to TRBD1. The CDR3 is 15 residues long. The V gene end was trimmed by 1 base and the J gene end by 5 bases; junction bases not matched to a gene: 5. CDR1 and CDR2 (germline): SGHTA, FQGNSA. The CDR3 DNA follows: TGTGCCAGCAGCTTAGGAACAGGGGCCCATCAGCCCCAGCATTTT. Translation gives CASSLGTGAHQPQHF.

The chain has TRBV28 and TRBJ2-7, with D tentatively TRBD1 (5 bases). This CDR3 has 14 residues. The V and J ends lost 5 bases and 0 bases respectively, with 11 bases between them. Per germline, CDR1 MDHEN and CDR2 SYDVKM. The CDR3 loop reads CASSLQGYSYEQYF. The CDR3 DNA is TGTGCCAGCAGTCTCCAGGGATACTCCTACGAGCAGTACTTC.

This chain connects TRBV7-9 to TRBJ2-2; 7 bases align to TRBD1. Trimming took 7 bases from V and 5 from J; bases not matched to a gene: 10. CDR1 is SEHNR and CDR2 is FQNEAQ in the germline V gene (reference sequence). The CDR3 extends over 15 amino acids. The CDR3 nucleotides are TGTGCCAGCAACTCCGGGACAGTAGAAACCGGGGAGCTGTTTTTT. Protein: CASNSGTVETGELFF. Variable domain in full (rest from reference TRBV7-9 and TRBJ2-2): DTGVSQNPRHKITKRGQNVTFRCDPISEHNRLYWYRQTLGQGPEFLTYFQNEAQLEKSRLLSDRFSAERPKGSFSTLEIQRTEQGDSAMYLCASNSGTVETGELFFGEGSRLTVL.

The chain uses TRBV29-1 and TRBJ2-3; D ambiguous. The V and J ends lost 6 bases and 0 bases respectively, with 22 bases between them. Germline CDR1 SQVTM, CDR2 ANQGSEA. This CDR3 has 17 residues. In DNA form, the CDR3 reads TGCAGCGTCGAAAGAGGAAAGGGTCAGTTTAGCACAGATACGCAGTATTTT. Translation: CSVERGKGQFSTDTQYF.

The genes are TRBV2 and TRBJ2-3; no clear D gene. CDR1 and CDR2 from the germline V gene are SNHLY and FYNNEI. There are 13 residues in the CDR3. The V gene lost 5 bases and the J gene lost 3 bases, with 9 bases spanning the gap. CDR3 DNA sequence: TGTGCCAGCAGTCTTCGTCTTACAGATACGCAGTATTTT. This gives the protein CASSLRLTDTQYF. The variable domain in full, with the rest retrieved from reference TRBV2 and TRBJ2-3, is EPEVTQTPSHQVTQMGQEVILRCVPISNHLYFYWYRQILGQKVEFLVSFYNNEISEKSEIFDDQFSVERPDGSNFTLKIRSTKLEDSAMYFCASSLRLTDTQYFGPGTRLTVL.

This clone was recorded a few times. The rearrangement uses TRBV3-1 (or the pseudogene TRBV3-2) and TRBJ2-7; 8 nucleotides agree with TRBD1. This CDR3 is built from 15 residues. The V and J ends lost 1 base and 6 bases, in that order; junction bases with no gene match: 8. CDR1 is LGHDT, CDR2 YNNKEL, per germline (reference sequence). The CDR3: CASSQVLPGGSEQYF. The DNA of the CDR3 is TGTGCCAGCAGCCAAGTTTTACCAGGGGGCAGCGAGCAGTACTTC.

The V gene is TRBV15, the J gene TRBJ2-3; D gene uncertain. Trimming pared 0 bases from V and 5 bases from J, leaving 6 bases between. From germline, CDR1 is LNHNV and CDR2 YYDKDF (reference sequence). This CDR3 comprises 13 residues. This chain's CDR3 is CATSRDGVDTQYF. The CDR3 DNA is TGTGCCACCAGCAGAGATGGAGTAGATACGCAGTATTTT.